The present T cell receptor beta chain was sequenced within a study of ipilimumab plus nivolumab after autologous stem cell transplantation. Concerning this clone itself: Antigen: not known.

CDR3 length equals 16 residues. The germline CDR1 and CDR2 sequences are SGHTA and FQGNSA. The V gene end was trimmed by 0 bases and the J gene end by 0 bases; junction bases not matched to a gene: 2. The assay was immunoSEQ multiplex PCR, and TCRdb's table has in-frame clones only and misses some. The sample has roughly 20,000 clones, around 80% seen once; the top ten hold over 15%. Study-level findings and limits: Authors suggest TCR repertoire, Treg phenotype and gut microbiota support further study.

Patients got ipilimumab 1 mg/kg beginning 14 to 28 days post-transplant. Sequencing used PBMCs, obtained in a trial of ipilimumab plus nivolumab as post-transplant consolidation. This TCR derives from a male donor with diffuse large B-cell lymphoma. J is TRBJ2-1 and V is TRBV7-2, with TRBD2 matching over 7 bases. CDR3: CASSLAGRASYNEQFF. In nucleotides, the CDR3 is TGTGCCAGCAGCTTAGCGGGGAGGGCCTCCTACAATGAGCAGTTCTTC.